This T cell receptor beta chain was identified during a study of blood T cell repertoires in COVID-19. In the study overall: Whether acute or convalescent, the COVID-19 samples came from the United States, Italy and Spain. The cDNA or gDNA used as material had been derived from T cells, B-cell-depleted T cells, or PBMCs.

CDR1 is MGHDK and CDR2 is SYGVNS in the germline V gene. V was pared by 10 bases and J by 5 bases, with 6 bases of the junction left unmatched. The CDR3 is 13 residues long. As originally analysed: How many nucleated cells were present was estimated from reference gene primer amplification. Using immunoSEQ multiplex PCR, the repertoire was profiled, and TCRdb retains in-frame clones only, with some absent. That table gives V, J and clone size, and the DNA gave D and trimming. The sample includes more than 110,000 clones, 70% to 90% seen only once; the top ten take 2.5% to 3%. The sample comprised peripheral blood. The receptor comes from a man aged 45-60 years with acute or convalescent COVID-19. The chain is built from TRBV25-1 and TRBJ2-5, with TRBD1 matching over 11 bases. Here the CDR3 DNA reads TGTGCCACGGGACAGGGGGATTCGGAGACCCAGTACTTC. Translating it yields CATGQGDSETQYF.